These T cell receptor beta chains were read from a single sample in a study of blood T cell repertoires in COVID-19. The method was immunoSEQ multiplex PCR; TCRdb's version includes in-frame clones alone and lacks a portion of them. The table records around 200,000 clones, roughly 80% of them present only once. The material sequenced was peripheral blood. All receptors come from a woman aged 80 or over with acute or convalescent COVID-19. CDR3s include the opening cysteine and the closing phenylalanine or tryptophan. D genes are given only for firm matches. Size is stated for part of the rows, as once, few or many counts, or as a class when the clone is expanded.

- TRBJ2-7 - TRBV11-2 CASNPQGYEQYF TGTGCCAGCAACCCACAGGGCTACGAGCAGTACTTC
- TRBJ2-3 - TRBV27 CASSGVMADTQYF TGTGCCAGCAGCGGGGTGATGGCAGATACGCAGTATTTT
- TRBJ2-5 TRBD1 TRBV5-4 CASSLAGTEETQYF TGTGCCAGCAGCTTGGCCGGGACAGAAGAGACCCAGTACTTC
once TRBJ2-5 TRBD1 TRBV7-2 CASSPLRSGTGQETQYF TGTGCCAGCAGCCCCCTTAGGTCCGGGACAGGTCAAGAGACCCAGTACTTC
few TRBJ2-5 - TRBV11-3 CASSLDSSAQYF TGTGCCAGCAGCTTAGACTCATCGGCCCAGTACTTC
once TRBJ2-7 TRBD2 TRBV5-6 CASSLLASGNDEQYF TGTGCCAGCAGCTTACTCGCTAGCGGGAACGACGAGCAGTACTTC
- TRBJ2-7 - TRBV30 CAWSSKGVRDEQYF TGTGCCTGGAGTTCAAAAGGTGTACGGGACGAGCAGTACTTC
- TRBJ1-4 - TRBV7-3 CASSFSAPATNEKLFF TGTGCCAGCAGCTTTTCCGCGCCTGCAACTAATGAAAAACTGTTTTTT
- TRBJ1-6 TRBD1 TRBV9 CASSGQGTHSPLHF TGTGCCAGCAGCGGACAGGGGACGCATTCACCCCTCCACTTT
many TRBJ2-7 - TRBV2 CASTIQQGYEQYF TGTGCCAGCACCATCCAACAGGGATACGAGCAGTACTTC
- TRBJ1-5 - TRBV19 CASSSQQHSNQPQHF TGTGCCAGTAGTAGCCAACAGCATAGCAATCAGCCCCAGCATTTT
- TRBJ2-5 - TRBV18 CASSPLVQETQYF TGTGCCAGCTCCCCTCTTGTCCAAGAGACCCAGTACTTC
- TRBJ2-3 TRBD1 TRBV11-3 CASSLLTGIGTDTQYF TGTGCCAGCAGCCTTTTGACAGGGATAGGCACAGATACGCAGTATTTT
- TRBJ2-7 - TRBV7-2 CASRLVPESYEQYF TGTGCCAGCCGCCTGGTCCCAGAATCCTACGAGCAGTACTTC
once TRBJ2-6 TRBD2 TRBV6-5 CASRSGHSGANVLTF TGTGCCAGCCGTAGCGGGCACTCTGGGGCCAACGTCCTGACTTTC
many TRBJ2-5 - TRBV27 CASSLRGPGQGTQYF TGTGCCAGCAGTTTAAGGGGCCCGGGCCAAGGGACCCAGTACTTC
- TRBJ2-2 TRBD2 TRBV5-1 CASSLVAGGTGELFF TGCGCCAGCAGCTTGGTAGCGGGAGGGACCGGGGAGCTGTTTTTT
- TRBJ1-4 - TRBV20-1 CSAEQDEKLFF TGCAGTGCAGAGCAGGATGAAAAACTGTTTTTT
few TRBJ2-5 TRBD2 TRBV7-9 CASSSPGLGGAPQETQYF TGTGCCAGCAGCTCACCTGGACTAGGCGGGGCCCCGCAAGAGACCCAGTACTTC
- TRBJ2-5 - TRBV3-1/TRBV3-2 CASSQASGGGGETQYF TGTGCCAGCAGCCAAGCCTCCGGCGGAGGAGGAGAGACCCAGTACTTC
- TRBJ1-1 TRBD1 TRBV30 CAWRSLRGRNTEAFF TGTGCCTGGAGATCCCTGAGGGGGCGGAACACTGAAGCTTTCTTT
many TRBJ2-1 TRBD2 TRBV5-4 CASSSSGGLGSYNEQFF TGTGCCAGCAGCTCTAGCGGGGGGCTGGGGTCCTACAATGAGCAGTTCTTC